These 12 T cell receptor beta chains came from one sample sequenced in a study of blood T cell repertoires in COVID-19. Some clones are missing from TCRdb's copy, which holds only in-frame ones; the method was immunoSEQ multiplex PCR. The table records over 65,000 clones, around 82% of them present only once. The material sequenced was peripheral blood. Every receptor here comes from a man between 60 and 70 years old with COVID-19, enrolled during active disease.

This chain uses TRBV10-3 with TRBJ1-1, with D maybe TRBD1 (6 bases). Germline V gene data show CDR1 as ENHRY and CDR2 as SYGVKD. This CDR3 contains 14 residues. Trimming left V 10 bases short and J 3 bases short, with 18 bases between. The CDR3 loop reads CATNREGVHTEAFF. The DNA of the CDR3 is TGTGCCACGAACAGGGAGGGGGTCCACACTGAAGCTTTCTTT.

CDR3 sequence: CASSQRTGGLHTEAFF. The CDR3 DNA reads as TGTGCCAGCAGTCAACGGACAGGGGGCTTGCACACTGAAGCTTTCTTT. The chain carries TRBV27 and TRBJ1-1, with 11 bases fitting TRBD1. J gave up 3 bases and V 5 bases, and 8 bases lay outside the gene matches. The CDR3 contains 16 residues. CDR1 and CDR2 (germline): MNHEY, SMNVEV (reference sequence).

CDR3 protein: CARSLGRNSGNTIYF. CDR3 sequence (DNA): TGTGCCAGAAGCTTGGGGCGGAACTCTGGAAACACCATATATTTT. V is TRBV5-3 and J is TRBJ1-3; D gene unclear. TRBV5-3 is an ORF, with its function uncertain. CDR3 size: 15 residues. V was cut by 0 bases and J by 0 bases, with 7 bases left in between.

The J gene is TRBJ2-3, the V gene TRBV18, with a possible D match to TRBD1 (6 bases). The CDR3 is 15 amino acids. The ends were cut back, 3 bases at V and 5 bases at J, with 15 bases in the middle. The germline gives CDR1 KGHSH, CDR2 LQKENI. The CDR3: CASSPWDIGGDTQYF. The DNA of the CDR3 is TGTGCCAGCTCACCCTGGGACATAGGGGGAGATACGCAGTATTTT.

This chain joins TRBV2 and TRBJ2-5; 8 bases align to TRBD2. Germline CDR1 reads SNHLY; CDR2 reads FYNNEI. V lost 8 bases to trimming and J lost 5 bases; unmatched junction nucleotides: 13. This CDR3 has 15 amino acids. The CDR3 is CASGGERGPWETQYF. CDR3 DNA sequence: TGTGCCAGCGGGGGGGAGCGGGGGCCCTGGGAGACCCAGTACTTC.

The chain employs TRBV3-1 (or the pseudogene TRBV3-2) and TRBJ1-4; D unclear. Germline V gene sequence: CDR1 LGHDT, CDR2 YNNKEL (reference sequence). V lost 1 base to trimming and J lost 8 bases, with 17 bases between them. The CDR3 has 16 residues. The CDR3 reads CASSQAAPAGREKLFF. The CDR3 bases are TGTGCCAGCAGCCAAGCTGCCCCGGCGGGGAGGGAAAAACTGTTTTTT.

The J gene is TRBJ2-1, the V gene TRBV19; 14 nucleotides align to TRBD2. CDR1 and CDR2 (germline): LNHDA, SQIVND (reference sequence). Trimming took 10 bases from V and 2 from J; bases not matched to a gene: 13. This CDR3 comprises 18 residues. The CDR3, as DNA: TGTGCCACCCGAGGGGGGACTAGCGGGAGAGGGACCTACAATGAGCAGTTCTTC. This translates into CATRGGTSGRGTYNEQFF.

This clone appeared a few times. The V call is TRBV3-1 (or the pseudogene TRBV3-2), the J call TRBJ2-3; the match to TRBD2 covers 14 bases. Unmatched junction bases numbered 4, after V lost 2 bases and J lost 3 bases. The length of the CDR3 is 17 residues. Germline assignment: CDR1 LGHDT and CDR2 YNNKEL (reference sequence). The CDR3 reads CASSQWTSGGRTDTQYF. The CDR3 bases are TGTGCCAGCAGCCAATGGACTAGCGGGGGGCGGACAGATACGCAGTATTTT.

This rearrangement joins TRBV5-6 to TRBJ1-4; D uncertain. The CDR3 has 15 amino acids. V lost 0 bases and J 7 bases, leaving 13 bases between the germline ends. The germline V gene has CDR1 SGHDT and CDR2 YYEEEE. CDR3: CASSLAVNGGEKLFF. The CDR3 coding sequence is TGTGCCAGCAGCTTGGCCGTCAACGGAGGTGAAAAACTGTTTTTT.

This sequence joins TRBV11-1 and TRBJ1-2, with a weak D call TRBD1 (6 bases). CDR1 and CDR2 from the germline V gene are SGHAT and FQDESV (reference sequence). The V end was cut by 1 base, the J end by 7 bases, with 10 bases between. CDR3 length equals 13 residues. The CDR3 sequence: CASSLEAGAGYTF. DNA for the CDR3: TGTGCCAGCAGCTTAGAAGCGGGGGCTGGCTACACCTTC.

The J gene is TRBJ2-7, the V gene TRBV5-1, with a possible D match to TRBD1 (6 bases). The V gene lost 0 bases and the J gene lost 6 bases, with 7 bases spanning the gap. There are 12 residues in the CDR3. Germline loops: CDR1 SGHRS, CDR2 YFSETQ. CDR3 in amino acids: CASSLEGVEQYF. The CDR3 DNA reads as TGCGCCAGCAGCTTGGAGGGGGTCGAGCAGTACTTC.

This chain joins TRBV15 and TRBJ1-3; D is possibly TRBD1 (5 bases). The CDR3 extends over 18 amino acids. Trimming took 0 bases from V and 0 from J, leaving 15 bases between them. Germline CDR1 and CDR2: LNHNV and YYDKDF (reference sequence). The DNA for the CDR3 is TGTGCCACCAGCAGAGATCTGGGGCCTTTACCCTCTGGAAACACCATATATTTT. Translation gives CATSRDLGPLPSGNTIYF.